This is a list of T cell receptor beta chains from one sample in a study of blood T cell repertoires in COVID-19. The table came from immunoSEQ multiplex PCR; TCRdb's copy has only in-frame clones and leaves some out. In the table there are under 200,000 clones, under 85% of which are singletons. Sequencing used peripheral blood. The receptors shown here come from a man between 60 and 75 years old who had recovered from COVID-19. Each CDR3 is given with its conserved first and last residue. The D gene is left open where the match is weak. Clone size is stated in some rows and not others, as once, few, many or a class when expanded.

abundance: .; j_gene: TRBJ1-6; d_gene: .; v_gene: TRBV5-6; CDR3nt: TGTGCCAGCAGTCTTCCAGGGGCGACCTATAATTCACCCCTCCACTTT; CDR3aa: CASSLPGATYNSPLHF
abundance: .; j_gene: TRBJ2-7; d_gene: .; v_gene: TRBV7-2; CDR3nt: TGTGCCAGCAGCTTCCCCGGCTACGAGCAGTACTTC; CDR3aa: CASSFPGYEQYF
abundance: .; j_gene: TRBJ1-1; d_gene: .; v_gene: TRBV14; CDR3nt: TGTGCCAGCAGCCAAGTCGAGGGGAACACTGAAGCTTTCTTT; CDR3aa: CASSQVEGNTEAFF
abundance: .; j_gene: TRBJ2-6; d_gene: .; v_gene: TRBV7-9; CDR3nt: TGTGCCCTCCGGGTAGGGGCTGGGGCCAACGTCCTGACTTTC; CDR3aa: CALRVGAGANVLTF
abundance: .; j_gene: TRBJ2-5; d_gene: .; v_gene: TRBV5-4; CDR3nt: TGTGCCAGCAGCGCGGAGGGGACTGAGACCCAGTACTTC; CDR3aa: CASSAEGTETQYF
abundance: .; j_gene: TRBJ2-1; d_gene: TRBD2; v_gene: TRBV29-1; CDR3nt: TGCAGCGTTGCACTAGCGGGATTGGGTGAGCAGTTCTTC; CDR3aa: CSVALAGLGEQFF
abundance: few; j_gene: TRBJ1-2; d_gene: TRBD1; v_gene: TRBV7-2; CDR3nt: TGTGCCAGCAGCGAACCGGGACAGGGGCGCTTAAGTGTTGGCTACACCTTC; CDR3aa: CASSEPGQGRLSVGYTF
abundance: .; j_gene: TRBJ2-1; d_gene: .; v_gene: TRBV9; CDR3nt: TGTGCCAGCAGCGTAGGAACAGGCGAAACCTACAATGAGCAGTTCTTC; CDR3aa: CASSVGTGETYNEQFF
abundance: .; j_gene: TRBJ1-4; d_gene: TRBD1; v_gene: TRBV20-1; CDR3nt: TGCAGTGCTAGTGACAGGGGGTCGGGGGAAAAACTGTTTTTT; CDR3aa: CSASDRGSGEKLFF
abundance: .; j_gene: TRBJ1-1; d_gene: .; v_gene: TRBV5-4; CDR3nt: TGTGCCAGCAGCTTCTCAGAGAACACTGAAGCTTTCTTT; CDR3aa: CASSFSENTEAFF
abundance: .; j_gene: TRBJ2-6; d_gene: .; v_gene: TRBV29-1; CDR3nt: TGCACCGACGGGGTGGCCGGGGCCAACGTCCTGACTTTC; CDR3aa: CTDGVAGANVLTF
abundance: .; j_gene: TRBJ1-1; d_gene: TRBD1; v_gene: TRBV9; CDR3nt: TGTGCCAGCAGCGGAGGAACAGGGGCGAACACTGAAGCTTTCTTT; CDR3aa: CASSGGTGANTEAFF
abundance: .; j_gene: TRBJ2-7; d_gene: TRBD2; v_gene: TRBV11-1; CDR3nt: TGTGCCAGCAGCTTGGGACTAGCGATCGACGAGCAGTACTTC; CDR3aa: CASSLGLAIDEQYF
abundance: .; j_gene: TRBJ2-2; d_gene: .; v_gene: TRBV3-1/TRBV3-2; CDR3nt: TGTGCCAGCAGCCGGGCGGACACGAACACCGGGGAGCTGTTTTTT; CDR3aa: CASSRADTNTGELFF
abundance: .; j_gene: TRBJ2-6; d_gene: .; v_gene: TRBV7-2; CDR3nt: TGTGCCAGCAGCGTGGAGGGCTCTGGGGCCAACGTCCTGACTTTC; CDR3aa: CASSVEGSGANVLTF
abundance: .; j_gene: TRBJ1-1; d_gene: .; v_gene: TRBV14; CDR3nt: TGTGCCAGCAGAAACGGGATGAACACTGAAGCTTTCTTT; CDR3aa: CASRNGMNTEAFF
abundance: .; j_gene: TRBJ1-4; d_gene: .; v_gene: TRBV25-1; CDR3nt: TGTGCCAGCAGTGAGGTCGGGGTTCGAACTAATGAAAAACTGTTTTTT; CDR3aa: CASSEVGVRTNEKLFF
abundance: .; j_gene: TRBJ2-5; d_gene: .; v_gene: TRBV12-3/TRBV12-4; CDR3nt: TGTGCCAGCAGTTTAGGCAGACAAGAGACCCAGTACTTC; CDR3aa: CASSLGRQETQYF
abundance: .; j_gene: TRBJ2-4; d_gene: .; v_gene: TRBV9; CDR3nt: TGTGCCAGCAGCGTCGGAGGAGCCAAAAACATTCAGTACTTC; CDR3aa: CASSVGGAKNIQYF
abundance: .; j_gene: TRBJ2-3; d_gene: TRBD1; v_gene: TRBV18; CDR3nt: TGTGCCAGCTCACCATCACAACAGGGGCCGTACGCGGATACGCAGTATTTT; CDR3aa: CASSPSQQGPYADTQYF
abundance: few; j_gene: TRBJ2-5; d_gene: TRBD1; v_gene: TRBV7-9; CDR3nt: TGTGCCAGCAGCCCGCGGACAGGGAAGGAGACCCAGTACTTC; CDR3aa: CASSPRTGKETQYF
abundance: .; j_gene: TRBJ1-1; d_gene: .; v_gene: TRBV5-5; CDR3nt: TGTGCCAGCAGCTTGGGGACGGGGACTGAAGCTTTCTTT; CDR3aa: CASSLGTGTEAFF
abundance: .; j_gene: TRBJ1-5; d_gene: .; v_gene: TRBV19; CDR3nt: TGTGCCAGTAGTTCCCGCAGGGGTAGCAATCAGCCCCAGCATTTT; CDR3aa: CASSSRRGSNQPQHF
abundance: .; j_gene: TRBJ1-1; d_gene: TRBD1; v_gene: TRBV11-2; CDR3nt: TGTGCCAGCAGTGGGGACAGACTGAACACTGAAGCTTTCTTT; CDR3aa: CASSGDRLNTEAFF
abundance: .; j_gene: TRBJ1-2; d_gene: TRBD1; v_gene: TRBV7-9; CDR3nt: TGTGCCAGCAGCTTTGAGGGACAGGATGGCTACACCTTC; CDR3aa: CASSFEGQDGYTF
abundance: .; j_gene: TRBJ2-1; d_gene: TRBD2; v_gene: TRBV7-2; CDR3nt: TGTGCCAGCAGCTTAACTAGCGGGGTTTACAATGAGCAGTTCTTC; CDR3aa: CASSLTSGVYNEQFF
abundance: .; j_gene: TRBJ1-3; d_gene: .; v_gene: TRBV29-1; CDR3nt: TGCAGCGCCCGAACAGGACCCGGAAACACCATATATTTT; CDR3aa: CSARTGPGNTIYF
abundance: .; j_gene: TRBJ2-3; d_gene: TRBD1; v_gene: TRBV6-6; CDR3nt: TGTGCCAGCAGTCCGATGGACAGGGGGGCCACAGATACGCAGTATTTT; CDR3aa: CASSPMDRGATDTQYF
abundance: .; j_gene: TRBJ2-7; d_gene: TRBD1; v_gene: TRBV4-2; CDR3nt: TGTGCCAGCAGCTCGGACAGGTACGAGCAGTACTTC; CDR3aa: CASSSDRYEQYF
abundance: .; j_gene: TRBJ1-3; d_gene: .; v_gene: TRBV11-3; CDR3nt: TGTGCCAGCCCGATCTATCCCGGACAGGGAAACACCATATATTTT; CDR3aa: CASPIYPGQGNTIYF
abundance: .; j_gene: TRBJ1-1; d_gene: TRBD1; v_gene: TRBV5-4; CDR3nt: TGTGCCAGCAGCCGGGGGACAGAAGAAGCTTTCTTT; CDR3aa: CASSRGTEEAFF
abundance: .; j_gene: TRBJ2-1; d_gene: TRBD1; v_gene: TRBV7-9; CDR3nt: TGTGCCAGCAGCTTACTCGAGACAGGGGGTTACAATGAGCAGTTCTTC; CDR3aa: CASSLLETGGYNEQFF
abundance: .; j_gene: TRBJ1-4; d_gene: .; v_gene: TRBV9; CDR3nt: TGTGCCAGCAGCGGGACAGTGGGTGAAAAACTGTTTTTT; CDR3aa: CASSGTVGEKLFF
abundance: once; j_gene: TRBJ2-5; d_gene: TRBD2; v_gene: TRBV4-1; CDR3nt: TGCGCCAGCAGCCCCTCCCAGGTTGCGGGGGAAGAGACCCAGTACTTC; CDR3aa: CASSPSQVAGEETQYF
abundance: .; j_gene: TRBJ1-5; d_gene: TRBD1; v_gene: TRBV7-2; CDR3nt: TGTGCCAGCAGCCCGCAGGGACAGGGCACTAATCAGCCCCAGCATTTT; CDR3aa: CASSPQGQGTNQPQHF
abundance: .; j_gene: TRBJ1-2; d_gene: TRBD1; v_gene: TRBV5-1; CDR3nt: TGCGCCAGCAGCGGTGGGACAGATAAGGGTGGCTACACCTTC; CDR3aa: CASSGGTDKGGYTF